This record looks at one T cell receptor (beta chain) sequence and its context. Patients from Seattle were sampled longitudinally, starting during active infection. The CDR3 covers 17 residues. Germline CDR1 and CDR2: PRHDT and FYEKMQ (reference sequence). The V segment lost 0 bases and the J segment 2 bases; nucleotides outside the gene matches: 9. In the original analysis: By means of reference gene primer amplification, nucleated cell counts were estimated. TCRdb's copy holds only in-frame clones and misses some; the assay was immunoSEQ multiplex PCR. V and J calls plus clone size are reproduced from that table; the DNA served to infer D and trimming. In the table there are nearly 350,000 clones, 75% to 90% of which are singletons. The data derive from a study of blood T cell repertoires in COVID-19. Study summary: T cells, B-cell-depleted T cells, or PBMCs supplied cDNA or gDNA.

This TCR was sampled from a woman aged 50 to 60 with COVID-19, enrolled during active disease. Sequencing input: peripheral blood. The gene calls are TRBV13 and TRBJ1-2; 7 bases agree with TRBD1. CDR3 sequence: CASSLGPGGYDNYGYTF. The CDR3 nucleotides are TGTGCCAGCAGCTTAGGGCCAGGGGGATATGACAACTATGGCTACACCTTC.